This entry concerns a single TCR beta chain. The data belong to a study of blood T cell repertoires in COVID-19. Looking at the study overall: The study drew acute and convalescent COVID-19 samples from the United States, Italy and Spain.

The CDR3 loop spans 14 amino acids. With V trimmed by 4 bases and J by 8 bases, 3 bases remained unmatched. Germline V gene sequence: CDR1 SGHTA, CDR2 FQGNSA. How the authors handled the data: It was from reference gene primer amplification that nucleated cell counts were estimated. Here immunoSEQ multiplex PCR was the method, and the copy in TCRdb shows in-frame clones only, minus some. V, J and clone size reflect that table, while D and trimming were determined from the DNA. The sample includes about 120,000 clones, 75% to 85% seen only once; the top ten take 9.5% to 13%. Sample: peripheral blood. The clonotype originates from a human donor in a cohort sampled during active COVID-19. The rearrangement uses TRBV7-2 and TRBJ2-1; 12 nucleotides align to TRBD2. The DNA for the CDR3 is TGTGCCAGCAGCTCCACTAGCGGGGGGTATGAGCAGTTCTTC. Translation gives CASSSTSGGYEQFF.